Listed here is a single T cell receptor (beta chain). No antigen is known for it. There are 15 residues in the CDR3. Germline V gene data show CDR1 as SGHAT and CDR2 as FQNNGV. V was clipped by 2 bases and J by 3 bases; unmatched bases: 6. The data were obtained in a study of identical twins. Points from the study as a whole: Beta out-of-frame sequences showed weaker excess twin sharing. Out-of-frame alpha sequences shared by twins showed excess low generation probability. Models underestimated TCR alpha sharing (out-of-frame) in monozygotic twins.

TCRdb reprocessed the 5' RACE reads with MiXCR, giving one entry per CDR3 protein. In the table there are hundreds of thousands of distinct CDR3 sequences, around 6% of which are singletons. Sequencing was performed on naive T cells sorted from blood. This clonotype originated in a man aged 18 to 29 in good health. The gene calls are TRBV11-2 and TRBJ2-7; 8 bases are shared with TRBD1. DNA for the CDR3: TGTGCCAGCAGCTTATTCCGGGACAGGTTCTACGAGCAGTACTTC. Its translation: CASSLFRDRFYEQYF.